The following is a T cell receptor (beta chain) sequence with its context. Its antigen remains unidentified. No much larger clonotype is one base removed from it; base qualities were not supplied. The same CDR3 also results from other DNA sequences found in this sample. Sequences SGHNT (CDR1) and YENEEA (CDR2) are obtained from the germline V gene. The V and J ends are trimmed by 0 bases and 0 bases, leaving 5 bases between them. The CDR3 numbers 14 residues from cysteine through phenylalanine. Just CDR3 DNA is preserved here, 42 bases in frame from base 1. This specimen belongs to a study of T cells in localized non-small cell lung cancer (TCRdb year 2020). Context from the whole study: The study analyzed T cell repertoires of hundreds of early-stage NSCLC patients, comparing tumors and uninvolved tumor-adjacent lungs. The cohort comprised around 250 treatment-naïve NSCLC patients with resected, localized lung tumors. Of the NSCLC patients, around 130 were male and approximately 100 were female, and the mean age was about 69 years. The full study reports these points: Uninvolved tumor-adjacent lung showed the highest T cell clonality, higher than tumor, which suggests more focused antigenic responses in the uninvolved tumor-adjacent lung. Longer overall survival was associated with higher blood T cell density, whereas shorter survival was associated with higher adjacent-lung clonality. Of the top 100 tumor clones, a median of roughly 60 were detected in paired uninvolved adjacent lung; around 30 were also among that lung's top 100. Because multi-region tumor sequencing was not performed, intratumor heterogeneity could not be ruled out. Because of the exploratory design, TCR variables were selected using unadjusted p-values without false-discovery rate correction.

TCR beta CDR3 regions were sequenced from DNA using the immunoSEQ Assay. The paper's processing steps were these. To compute T cell density, TCR beta template counts were normalized to usable DNA, which was estimated by amplifying housekeeping genes. Richness was estimated with the preseqR package, extrapolating to 400,000 templates for PBMC samples and 120,000 templates for tissue samples. Clonality was defined by subtracting Pielou's evenness from one. To identify tissue-enriched TCRs, differential abundance testing was run on productive amino-acid clonotypes with a minimum total count of 5 and an alpha of 0.1. The Jaccard Index and the Morisita Overlap Index were used to quantify repertoire overlap between compartments. GLIPH grouped TCR beta CDR3s together with public tetramer-defined viral CDR3s, and a viral motif had to include at least three viral sequences and show V-gene enrichment. The immuneACCESS repertoire file appears here via TCRdb, limited to in-frame rearrangements. These files lack a portion of the clones; in checked studies, under half of the deficit traces to unresolved V genes, and the cause of the others is not known. V, J and clone size derive from that table, while D and trimming were established from the DNA sequence. For this sample there are some 2,000 clones; approximately 25% appear just once. The top ten clonotypes cover 6.4% of the sample.

At diagnosis, tumor, uninvolved tumor-adjacent lung and peripheral blood were collected and then preserved as a mix of FFPE and fresh-frozen material. The sequence was collected from a woman aged 35-75 years with stage III lung adenocarcinoma. The material sequenced was lung tumor tissue, taken before any cancer treatment. The rearrangement combines TRBV11-3 with TRBJ1-1; the D region possibly corresponds to TRBD1 (5 bases align). CDR3 loop: CASSLEGLNTEAFF. The DNA reads TGTGCCAGCAGCTTAGAGGGACTGAACACTGAAGCTTTCTTT.